The source of this T cell receptor (beta chain) is a study of T cell repertoires in cytomegalovirus infection. TCRdb re-called the reads through MiXCR, storing one row per CDR3 protein. The data contain around 100,000 distinct CDR3 sequences, 35% to 50% of them seen just once; the ten biggest clones take up just under 75%. General study results and limits: Cumulative public TCR beta family frequency identified carriers of CMV plus the relevant HLA.

V lost 6 bases and J lost 4, with 15 bases in between. The CDR3 is 14 residues long. For this clonotype: Its antigen is undetermined.

The chain combines TRBV7-1 with TRBJ1-2, with D possibly matching TRBD1 (6 bases). TRBV7-1 is an ORF, and what it does is uncertain. The input for sequencing was CD8+ T cells from cultured PBMCs, taken from culture after CMV antigen stimulation. The sequence derives from a human donor in good health (CMV status not recorded). Some clones in this sample may be carry-over from other donors' samples. CDR3 sequence: CASSSPTGRYGYTF. The CDR3 coding sequence is TGTGCCAGCAGTTCTCCTACAGGGCGCTATGGCTACACCTTC.